This TCR beta chain was retrieved from a study of T cell responses to AZD1222 COVID-19 vaccine. Findings and caveats of the study: Spike-specific TCR depth and breadth grew after two AZD1222 doses. The donor group comprised mostly white British people and more females; the analysis possibly underestimated clonal diversity.

TCRdb's copy holds only in-frame clones and misses some; the assay was immunoSEQ multiplex PCR. The data contain some 79,000 clones, 70% to 90% of them singletons. In the case of this clone: Its antigen remains unidentified.

CDR1 is SGHTA and CDR2 is FQGTGA in the germline V gene. The CDR3 consists of 14 residues. J lost 7 bases, V lost 5 bases, and 6 bases had no gene match. This TCR was sampled from an adult who received the AZD1222 COVID-19 vaccine. Sequenced material: peripheral blood, taken 28 days after the second AZD1222 dose. The gene calls are TRBV7-3 and TRBJ2-1, with TRBD2 identical over 9 bases. The DNA for the CDR3 is TGTGCCAGCAGCGATAGCGGGGGATCGAATGAGCAGTTCTTC. It is translated as CASSDSGGSNEQFF. Looking up the rest from reference TRBV7-3 and TRBJ2-1 gives the full variable domain: GAGVSQTPSNKVTEKGKYVELRCDPISGHTALYWYRQSLGQGPEFLIYFQGTGAADDSGLPNDRFFAVRPEGSVSTLKIQRTERGDSAVYLCASSDSGGSNEQFFGPGTRLTVL.